This TCR beta chain is drawn from a study of cytomegalovirus exposure and HLA in healthy donors. Assay: immunoSEQ multiplex PCR; the TCRdb copy retains only in-frame clones and omits some. The sample lists about 64,000 clones, 90% to 95% occurring once. The germline V gene encodes CDR1 MNHEY and CDR2 SMNVEV (reference sequence). CDR3 length: 13 amino acids. Trimming took off 6 bases at V and 4 bases at J, with 10 bases between the two ends. This TCR derives from a woman younger than 30 in good health and CMV-seropositive. V is TRBV27 and J is TRBJ2-1; D is possibly TRBD2 (6 bases). Specimen: PBMCs. CDR3: CASRAGYYNEQFF. The CDR3 DNA sequence: TGTGCCAGCAGGGCGGGGTATTACAATGAGCAGTTCTTC.